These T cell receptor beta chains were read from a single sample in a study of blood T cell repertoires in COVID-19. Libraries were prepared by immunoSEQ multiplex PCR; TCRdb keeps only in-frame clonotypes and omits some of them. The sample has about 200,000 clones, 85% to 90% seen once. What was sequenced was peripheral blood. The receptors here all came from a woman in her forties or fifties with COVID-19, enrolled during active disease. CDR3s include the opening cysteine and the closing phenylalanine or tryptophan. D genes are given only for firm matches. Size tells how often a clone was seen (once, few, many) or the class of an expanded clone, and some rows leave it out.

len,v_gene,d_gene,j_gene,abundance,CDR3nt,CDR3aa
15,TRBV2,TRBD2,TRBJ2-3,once,TGTGCCAGCGGCTCGCTGCGGGGGGGGACAGATACGCAGTATTTT,CASGSLRGGTDTQYF
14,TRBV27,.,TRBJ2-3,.,TGTGCCAGCAGTGCGACAGATAACACAGATACGCAGTATTTT,CASSATDNTDTQYF
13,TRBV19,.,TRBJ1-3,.,TGTGCCAGCGTTTTGGGCGCTGGAAACACCATATATTTT,CASVLGAGNTIYF
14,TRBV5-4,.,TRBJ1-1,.,TGTGCCAGCAGCCTACCCCAAATGAACACTGAAGCTTTCTTT,CASSLPQMNTEAFF
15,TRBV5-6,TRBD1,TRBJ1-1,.,TGTGCCAGCAGGCGTCGGACAGGGTGGTTCGGGGAAGCTTTCTTT,CASRRRTGWFGEAFF
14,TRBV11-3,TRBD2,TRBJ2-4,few,TGTGCCAGCAGCTCGGGGGGTTCAAAAAACATTCAGTACTTC,CASSSGGSKNIQYF
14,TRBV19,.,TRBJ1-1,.,TGTGCCAGTAGTATAGTATCCCGGGACACTGAAGCTTTCTTT,CASSIVSRDTEAFF
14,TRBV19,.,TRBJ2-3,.,TGTGCCAGTAGTATAGATCCGTTCACAGATACGCAGTATTTT,CASSIDPFTDTQYF
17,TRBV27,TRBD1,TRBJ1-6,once,TGTGCCAGCAGGAGAGACGAATCACAGGGGTGGAATTCACCCCTCCACTTT,CASRRDESQGWNSPLHF
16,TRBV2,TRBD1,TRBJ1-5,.,TGTGCCAGCATTCGGGACAGGGGCGATAGCAATCAGCCCCAGCATTTT,CASIRDRGDSNQPQHF
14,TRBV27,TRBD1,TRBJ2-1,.,TGTGCCACCGTAGACAGGGGAACCTACAATGAGCAGTTCTTC,CATVDRGTYNEQFF
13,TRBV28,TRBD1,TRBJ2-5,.,TGTGCCAGCAGCGACAGGGTCCAAGAGACCCAGTACTTC,CASSDRVQETQYF
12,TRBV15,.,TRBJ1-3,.,TGTGCCACCAGTGGGGCCCGAAACACCATATATTTT,CATSGARNTIYF
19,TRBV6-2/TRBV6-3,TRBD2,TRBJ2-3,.,TGTGCCAGCAGTTACTCGATTCTAGCGGGGGGGCATTTCGCAGATACGCAGTATTTT,CASSYSILAGGHFADTQYF